The source of this T cell receptor (beta chain) is a study of Tregs in tolerant kidney transplant recipients. TCRdb keeps only in-frame clones here, not all; method: immunoSEQ multiplex PCR. The table lists 90,000 or so clones, over 85% of them singletons. This clone was recorded only once. Germline values: CDR1 LNHDA, CDR2 SQIVND (reference sequence). CDR3 length: 16 amino acids. The V and J ends lost 4 bases and 7 bases respectively, with 17 bases between them. Mixed chimerism was transient after nonmyeloablative marrow transplants from related graft donors. This TCR was sampled from a human patient who received a combined kidney and bone marrow transplant. Part of the T cells may come from the graft donor. Here the sequenced sample was CD4+ T cells from blood (PBMCs), taken 12 months after the transplant. This chain joins TRBV19 and TRBJ2-6; perhaps TRBD2 as D (6 bases). In DNA form, the CDR3 reads TGTGCCAGTAGTACCCGCGGGGAGCCTCTAGCCAACGTCCTGACTTTC. It yields the protein CASSTRGEPLANVLTF.